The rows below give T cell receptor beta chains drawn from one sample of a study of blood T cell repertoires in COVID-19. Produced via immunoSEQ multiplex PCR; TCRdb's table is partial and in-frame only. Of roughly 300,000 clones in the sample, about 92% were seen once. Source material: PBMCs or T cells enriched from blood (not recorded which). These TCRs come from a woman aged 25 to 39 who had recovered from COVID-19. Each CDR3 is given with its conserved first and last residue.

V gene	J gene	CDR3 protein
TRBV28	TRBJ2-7	CASSQWDKLKQYF
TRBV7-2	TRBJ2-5	CASSLYSYRETQYF
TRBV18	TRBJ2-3	CASSPQTDTQYF
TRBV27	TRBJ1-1	CASRFGTGVDAFF
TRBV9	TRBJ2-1	CASAGGSYNEQFF
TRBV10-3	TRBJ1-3	CAITQASGNTIYF
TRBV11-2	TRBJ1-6	CASSLGQRGSPLHF
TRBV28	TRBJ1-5	CASSLGGQPQHF
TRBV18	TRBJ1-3	CASSQGQGRSGNTIYF
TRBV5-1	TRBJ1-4	CASSLRPREKLFF
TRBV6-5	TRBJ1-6	CASSYFGTGDSPLHF
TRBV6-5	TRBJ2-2	CASSWGGTKNTGELFF
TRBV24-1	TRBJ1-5	CAPDRTLGKYSNQPQHF
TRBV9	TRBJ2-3	CASSVGNSGGLADTQYF
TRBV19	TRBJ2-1	CASSVVGGRGHNEQFF
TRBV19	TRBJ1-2	CASRNRVRGYTF
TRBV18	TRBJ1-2	CASSPRTGPKDYGYTF
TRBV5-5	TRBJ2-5	CASSFPGTGGGKTQYF
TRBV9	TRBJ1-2	CASTPGQSNYGYTF
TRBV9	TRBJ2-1	CASSVAGESYNEQFF
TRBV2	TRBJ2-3	CASRRDAGEADTQYF
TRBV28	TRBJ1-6	CASKQGVSSPLHF
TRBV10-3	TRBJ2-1	CAISVLGVNNEQFF
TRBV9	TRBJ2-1	CASSVEGQRNEQFF
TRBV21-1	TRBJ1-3	CASSKQARRVSGNTIYF
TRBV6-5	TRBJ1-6	CASTHGRGNSPLHF
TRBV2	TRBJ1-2	CASGQGGYTF
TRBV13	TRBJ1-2	CASSLQQINYGYTF
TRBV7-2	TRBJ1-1	CASSPREKGTEAFF
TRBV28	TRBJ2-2	CASSGARQALNTGELFF
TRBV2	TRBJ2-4	CASNMGGQGRNIQYF
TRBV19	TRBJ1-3	CASSTGTGWSGNTIYF
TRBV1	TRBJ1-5	CTSSRPGGGNQPQHF
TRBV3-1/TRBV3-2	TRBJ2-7	CASSQDSGGSTEQYF
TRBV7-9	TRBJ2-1	CASSLERGNEQFF
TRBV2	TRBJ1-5	CASSDREGQPQHF
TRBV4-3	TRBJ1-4	CASSPEGTGAEKLFF
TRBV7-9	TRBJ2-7	CALSSDRAASPYEQYF
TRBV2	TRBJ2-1	CASSWGGEQFF
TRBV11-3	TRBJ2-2	CASSLDGAGGPMGTGELFF
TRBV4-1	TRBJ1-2	CASSQPWQATNYGYTF
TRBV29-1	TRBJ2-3	CSVQLENTDTQYF
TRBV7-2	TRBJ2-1	CASSSTGTNYNEQFF
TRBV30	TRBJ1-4	CAWSRGEAANEKLFF
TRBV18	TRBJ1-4	CASSPGQGVEKLFF
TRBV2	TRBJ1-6	CASSDRGDSPLHF
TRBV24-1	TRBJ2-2	CATREGGTGELFF
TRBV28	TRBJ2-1	CASIQGSRTLSGNEQFF
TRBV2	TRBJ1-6	CASSARDRGNSPLHF
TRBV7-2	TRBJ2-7	CASSPGQNTYEQYF
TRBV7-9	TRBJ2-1	CASSLSLGQKATNEQFF
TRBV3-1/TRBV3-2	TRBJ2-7	CASSLNYEQYF